This TCR beta chain was sequenced in a study of OX40 agonist ivuxolimab in advanced cancers. The CDR3 has 14 amino acids. Germline lookup yields CDR1 SGHVS and CDR2 FQNEAQ. V lost 5 bases to trimming and J lost 4 bases, with 15 bases between them. This clone has just one count. Profiling relied on immunoSEQ multiplex PCR, and the TCRdb table lists in-frame clones only, not all of them. Of tens of thousands of clones listed, around 84% are singletons. This chain connects TRBV7-8 to TRBJ2-7, with D possibly being TRBD2 (6 bases). The sequencing used CD4+ or CD8+ T cells sorted from blood, collected in a trial of the OX40 agonist ivuxolimab. This clonotype originated in an adult with an advanced solid tumor such as melanoma, head and neck, liver or kidney cancer. The CDR3 DNA sequence: TGTGCCAGCAGCCCGGGACTTTCTGAATACGAGCAGTACTTC. This codes for CASSPGLSEYEQYF. The whole variable domain, filled in from reference TRBV7-8 and TRBJ2-7, reads GAGVSQSPRYKVAKRGQDVALRCDPISGHVSLFWYQQALGQGPEFLTYFQNEAQLDKSGLPSDRFFAERPEGSVSTLKIQRTQQEDSAVYLCASSPGLSEYEQYFGPGTRLTVT.